This T cell receptor beta chain was sequenced during a study of memory CD4+ T cells and cytomegalovirus serostatus. The overall study: Donors were healthy Belgian adults, under 10 CMV seropositive and 24 seronegative.

Single viable CD3+CD4+CD8-CD45RO+ cells were sorted as the memory CD4+ T cells. CD4+ T cells were isolated by positive magnetic selection. The protocol was immunoSEQ multiplex PCR, while the TCRdb copy is restricted to in-frame clones and leaves out a portion. Counted here are 40,000 or so clones, around three quarters occurring once; the ten biggest clones make up roughly 1.1%. This clone has just a few counts. Its target is not known. General study points: Of about 150 reported CMV TCRbeta sequences, roughly 67 were found in memory CD4+ repertoires.

V was clipped by 7 bases and J by 4 bases, with 13 bases between them. The CDR3 length is 13 residues. The germline CDR1 and CDR2 sequences are MNHNY and SVGAGI (reference sequence). Sequencing was carried out using memory CD4+ T cells from blood. This TCR came from an adult in good health and CMV-seronegative. The chain joins TRBV6-6 to TRBJ1-1; D not resolved. The CDR3 region has the DNA TGTGCCAGCAACCCCGGGCCGGGCACTGAAGCTTTCTTT. Protein product: CASNPGPGTEAFF.